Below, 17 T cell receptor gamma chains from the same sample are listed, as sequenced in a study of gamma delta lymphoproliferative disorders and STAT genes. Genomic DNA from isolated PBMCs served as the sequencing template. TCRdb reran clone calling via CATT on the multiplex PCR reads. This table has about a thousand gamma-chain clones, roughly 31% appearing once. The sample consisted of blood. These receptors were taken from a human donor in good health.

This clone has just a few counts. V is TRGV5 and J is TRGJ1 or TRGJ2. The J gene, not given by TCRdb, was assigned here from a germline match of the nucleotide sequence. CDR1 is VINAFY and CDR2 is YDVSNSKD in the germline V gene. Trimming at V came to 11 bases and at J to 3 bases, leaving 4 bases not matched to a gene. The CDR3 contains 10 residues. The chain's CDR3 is CANIYYKKLF. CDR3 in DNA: TGTGCCAACATTTATTATAAGAAACTCTTT.

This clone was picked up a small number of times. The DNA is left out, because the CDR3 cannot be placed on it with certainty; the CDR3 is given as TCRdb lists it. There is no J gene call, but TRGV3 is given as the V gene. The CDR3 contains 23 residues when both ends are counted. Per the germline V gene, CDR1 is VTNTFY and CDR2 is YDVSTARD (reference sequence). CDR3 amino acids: CATWDRPLPRVIIRNSLAVEQHF.

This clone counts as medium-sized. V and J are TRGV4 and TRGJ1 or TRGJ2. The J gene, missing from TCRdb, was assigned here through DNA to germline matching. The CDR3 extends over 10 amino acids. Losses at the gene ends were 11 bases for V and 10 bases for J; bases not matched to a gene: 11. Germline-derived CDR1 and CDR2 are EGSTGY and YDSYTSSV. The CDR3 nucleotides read TGTGCCATCCCGAGTAAGAAGAAACTCTTT. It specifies CAIPSKKKLF.

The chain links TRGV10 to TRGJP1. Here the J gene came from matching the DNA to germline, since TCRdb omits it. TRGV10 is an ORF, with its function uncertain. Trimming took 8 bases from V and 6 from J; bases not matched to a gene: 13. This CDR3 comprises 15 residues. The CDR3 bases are TGTGCTGCGTGGGATTATAAGGGCTCTGGTTGGTTCAAGATATTT. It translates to CAAWDYKGSGWFKIF.

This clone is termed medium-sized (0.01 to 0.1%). In DNA, the CDR3 is TGTGCCACCTGGGATAAGTCAAGGGAGAAACTCTTT. It yields the protein CATWDKSREKLF. The chain uses TRGV8 and TRGJ1 or TRGJ2. TCRdb supplies no J gene; here it was assigned by aligning the nucleotide sequence to germline. Germline loops: CDR1 VENAVY, CDR2 YDSYNSRV. CDR3 length equals 12 residues. V lost 2 bases, J lost 11 bases, and 9 bases stayed unmatched.

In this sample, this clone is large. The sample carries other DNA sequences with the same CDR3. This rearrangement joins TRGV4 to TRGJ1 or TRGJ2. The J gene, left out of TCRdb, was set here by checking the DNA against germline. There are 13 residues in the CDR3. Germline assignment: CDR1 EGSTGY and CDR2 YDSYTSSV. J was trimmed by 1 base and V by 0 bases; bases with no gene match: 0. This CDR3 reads CATWDGNYYKKLF. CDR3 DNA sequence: TGTGCCACCTGGGATGGGAATTATTATAAGAAACTCTTT.

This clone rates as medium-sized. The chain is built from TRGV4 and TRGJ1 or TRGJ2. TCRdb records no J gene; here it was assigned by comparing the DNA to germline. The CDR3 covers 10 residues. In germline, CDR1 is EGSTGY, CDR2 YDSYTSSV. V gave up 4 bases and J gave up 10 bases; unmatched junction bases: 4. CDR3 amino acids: CATWEFKKLF. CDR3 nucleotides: TGTGCCACCTGGGAATTCAAGAAACTCTTT.

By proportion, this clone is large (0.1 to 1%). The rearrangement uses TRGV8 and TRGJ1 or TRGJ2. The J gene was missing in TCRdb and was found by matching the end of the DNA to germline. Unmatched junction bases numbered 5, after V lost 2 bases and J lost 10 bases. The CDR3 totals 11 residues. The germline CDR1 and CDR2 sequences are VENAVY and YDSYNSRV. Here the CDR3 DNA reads TGTGCCACCTGGGATATTCAAAAGAAACTCTTT. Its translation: CATWDIQKKLF.

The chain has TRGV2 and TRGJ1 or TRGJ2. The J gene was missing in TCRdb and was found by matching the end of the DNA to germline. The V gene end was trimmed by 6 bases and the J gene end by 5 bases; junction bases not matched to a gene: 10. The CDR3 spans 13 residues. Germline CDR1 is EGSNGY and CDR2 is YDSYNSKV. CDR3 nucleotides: TGTGCCACCTGGTTGGGTTTTGATTATAAGAAACTCTTT. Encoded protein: CATWLGFDYKKLF.

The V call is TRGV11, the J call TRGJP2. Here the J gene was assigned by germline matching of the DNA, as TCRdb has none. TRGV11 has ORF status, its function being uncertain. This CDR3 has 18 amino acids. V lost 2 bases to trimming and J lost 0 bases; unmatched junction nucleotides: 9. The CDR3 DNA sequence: TGTGCCTGCTGGATTAGGCTCACCCCTAATAGTAGTGATTGGATCAAGACGTTT. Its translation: CACWIRLTPNSSDWIKTF.

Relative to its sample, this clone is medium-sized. The CDR3 DNA follows: TGTGCCACCTGGGACAGGCCCCGAAATTATTATAAGAAACTCTTT. It yields the protein CATWDRPRNYYKKLF. V usage is TRGV3 and J usage is TRGJ1 or TRGJ2. Here the J gene came from matching the DNA to germline, since TCRdb omits it. The CDR3 length is 15 residues. V lost 0 bases and J lost 1; bases outside the gene matches: 6. Germline loops: CDR1 VTNTFY, CDR2 YDVSTARD (reference sequence).

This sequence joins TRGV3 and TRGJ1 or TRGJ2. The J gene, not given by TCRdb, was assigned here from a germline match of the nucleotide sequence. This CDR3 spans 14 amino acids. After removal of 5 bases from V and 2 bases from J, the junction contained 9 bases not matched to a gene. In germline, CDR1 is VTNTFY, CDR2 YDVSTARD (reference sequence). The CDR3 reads CATWGRPDYYKKLF. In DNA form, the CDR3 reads TGTGCCACCTGGGGCAGACCCGATTATTATAAGAAACTCTTT.

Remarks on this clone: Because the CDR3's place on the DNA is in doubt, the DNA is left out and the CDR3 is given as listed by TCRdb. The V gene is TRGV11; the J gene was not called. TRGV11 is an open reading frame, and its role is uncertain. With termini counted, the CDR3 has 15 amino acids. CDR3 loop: CTTVPAGLRAYKKLF.

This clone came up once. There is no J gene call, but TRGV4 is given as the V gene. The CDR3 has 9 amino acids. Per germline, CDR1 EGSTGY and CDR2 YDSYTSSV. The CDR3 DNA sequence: TGTGCCACCTGGACGGAAAAACTCTTT. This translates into CATWTEKLF.

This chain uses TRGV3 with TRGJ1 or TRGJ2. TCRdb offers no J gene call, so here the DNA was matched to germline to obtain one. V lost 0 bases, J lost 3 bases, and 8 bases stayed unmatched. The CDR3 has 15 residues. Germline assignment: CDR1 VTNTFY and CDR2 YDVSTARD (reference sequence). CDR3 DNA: TGTGCCACCTGGGACAGGCCCGAATTTTATTATAAGAAACTCTTT. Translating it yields CATWDRPEFYYKKLF.

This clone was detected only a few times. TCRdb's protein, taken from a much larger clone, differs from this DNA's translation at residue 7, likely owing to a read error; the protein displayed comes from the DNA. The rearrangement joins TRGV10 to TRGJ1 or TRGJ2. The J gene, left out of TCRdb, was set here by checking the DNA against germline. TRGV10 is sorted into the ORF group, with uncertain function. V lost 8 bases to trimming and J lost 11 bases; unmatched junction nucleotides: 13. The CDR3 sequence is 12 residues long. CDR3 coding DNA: TGTGCTGCGTGGGATCGAAAGTGGGAGAAACTCTTT. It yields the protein CAAWDRKWEKLF.

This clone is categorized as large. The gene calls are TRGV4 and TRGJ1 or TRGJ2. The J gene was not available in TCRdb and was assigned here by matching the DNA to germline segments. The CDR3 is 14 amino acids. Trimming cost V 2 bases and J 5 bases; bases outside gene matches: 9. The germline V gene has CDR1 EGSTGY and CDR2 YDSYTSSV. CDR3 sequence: CATWDVFMHYKKLF. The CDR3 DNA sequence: TGTGCCACCTGGGATGTGTTCATGCATTATAAGAAACTCTTT.